This record concerns one T cell receptor beta chain sequence. Its antigen target is currently unknown. Base qualities are not recorded, but no much larger clone differs from it by a single base. The data belong to a study of somatic reversion in DOCK8 deficiency (dated by TCRdb to about 2020). Broadly, across the study: The study compared T cell receptor beta repertoires of DOCK8-deficient patients, DOCK8-revertant patients and healthy volunteers. The DOCK8-deficient patients included in the study had been previously reported. The ways in which somatic reversion of pathogenic DOCK8 variants alters lymphocyte differentiation and function in DOCK8 deficiency were investigated.

Taken from cysteine to phenylalanine, the CDR3 has 13 residues. CDR3 DNA is the only sequence kept; it has 39 bases, read in frame from the first base. Cut back by 1 base and 7 bases, the V and J ends lie 13 bases apart. CDR1 DFQATT and CDR2 SNEGSKA were looked up in the germline V gene (reference sequence). For the TCR repertoire analysis, genomic DNA was extracted either from whole blood samples or from PBMCs. Samples were obtained from a few DOCK8-revertant patients, with some of these patients sampled at multiple time points. Library preparation used multiplex PCR. Using EuroClonality-NGS primers, the TRB libraries were generated through a one-step amplicon PCR run on 100 ng genomic DNA. Sequencing of the TRB amplicons was carried out on Illumina MiSeq instruments using 2 x 250 bp version 2 chemistry. The original pipeline was this. IMGT/HighV-QUEST was used for primary TRB sequence analysis and V(D)J annotation. Repertoire diversity and composition were evaluated with VDJtools after nonfunctional clones were removed and downsampling was applied for comparisons between samples. TCRdb ran its own pipeline on the public reads, namely fastp trimming at Q25 and MiXCR clone calling, and kept in-frame beta chains. Rows with a matching CDR3 protein are joined into one entry that keeps the most common DNA and genes. TCRdb, rather than the study authors, made the V and J calls. The sample profile shows 1,000 to 1,500 distinct CDR3 sequences; 26% of them were found once. The biggest ten clones account for around 84% of the sample.

Study-wide conclusions, independent of this receptor: The source material for each sample, whole blood versus PBMCs, was not specified per sample in the methods.

This receptor was identified in a human donor with DOCK8 deficiency. The chain joins TRBV20-1 to TRBJ1-1, with no confidently assigned D gene. What was sequenced was peripheral blood. The intended sense of this specimen's cell subset or site label: DOCK8-deficient patient with somatic reversion. The CDR3: CSARVVSRGEAFF. DNA sequence: TGCAGTGCTAGAGTTGTAAGTCGAGGTGAAGCTTTCTTT.